These 9 T cell receptor beta chains share one sample of origin, sequenced in a study of blood T cell repertoires in COVID-19. Produced via immunoSEQ multiplex PCR; TCRdb's table is partial and in-frame only. The sample has 250,000 to 350,000 clones, about 85% seen once. The sequenced sample was PBMCs or T cells enriched from blood (not recorded which). The receptors come from a woman between 45 and 65 years old who had recovered from COVID-19.

The chain employs TRBV27 and TRBJ1-5; D might be TRBD1 (6 bases). This CDR3 is built from 18 residues. The ends were cut back, 4 bases at V and 2 bases at J, with 21 bases in the middle. CDR1 is MNHEY, CDR2 SMNVEV, per germline (reference sequence). CDR3 loop: CASSSGPSGVVGNQPQHF. The CDR3 DNA reads as TGTGCCAGCAGTTCCGGACCCTCAGGGGTTGTGGGCAATCAGCCCCAGCATTTT.

The rearrangement links TRBV28 to TRBJ1-5, with 11 bases aligning to TRBD1. This CDR3 has 16 residues. Trimming took 6 bases from V and 5 from J; bases not matched to a gene: 9. The germline V gene has CDR1 MDHEN and CDR2 SYDVKM. The CDR3 is CASSRLGTGGDQPQHF. Here the CDR3 DNA reads TGTGCCAGCAGCCGACTGGGGACAGGGGGGGATCAGCCCCAGCATTTT.

The V and J genes are TRBV29-1 and TRBJ1-1; 9 nucleotides agree with TRBD1. Losses at the gene ends were 6 bases for V and 4 bases for J; bases not matched to a gene: 12. Germline V lookup: CDR1 SQVTM, CDR2 ANQGSEA. This CDR3 spans 15 amino acids. The CDR3 bases are TGCAGCGTGCTGCCGGGACAGGGATTTGTCACTGAAGCTTTCTTT. It is translated as CSVLPGQGFVTEAFF.

This rearrangement joins TRBV7-8 to TRBJ2-1; D is possibly TRBD2 (6 bases). The germline CDR1 and CDR2 sequences are SGHVS and FQNEAQ. With 5 bases removed from V and 3 bases from J, the gap between germline ends came to 8 bases. The CDR3 has 13 residues. Here the CDR3 reads CASSTRDYNEQFF. In DNA, the CDR3 is TGTGCCAGCAGCACGCGGGACTACAATGAGCAGTTCTTC. The full variable domain, in which reference TRBV7-8 and TRBJ2-1 provide the parts outside the CDR3, is GAGVSQSPRYKVAKRGQDVALRCDPISGHVSLFWYQQALGQGPEFLTYFQNEAQLDKSGLPSDRFFAERPEGSVSTLKIQRTQQEDSAVYLCASSTRDYNEQFFGPGTRLTVL.

The chain employs TRBV7-9 and TRBJ1-2; D remains ambiguous. From germline, CDR1 is SEHNR and CDR2 FQNEAQ (reference sequence). V lost 3 bases, J lost 1 base, and 9 bases lay in between. The CDR3 has 14 residues. CDR3 amino acids: CASSFRGDNYGYTF. Written as DNA, the CDR3 is TGTGCCAGCAGCTTTCGCGGGGATAACTATGGCTACACCTTC.

The chain links TRBV5-1 to TRBJ2-7, with 11 bases identical to TRBD1. In germline, CDR1 is SGHRS, CDR2 YFSETQ. V gave up 4 bases and J gave up 4 bases; unmatched junction bases: 4. The CDR3 is 14 amino acids. The CDR3 loop is CASSKGQGEYEQYF. The CDR3 bases are TGCGCCAGCAGCAAGGGACAGGGGGAGTACGAGCAGTACTTC.

The chain carries TRBV6-1 and TRBJ2-1; TRBD2 might be the D (6 bases). The CDR3 totals 15 residues. V lost 3 bases, J lost 5 bases, and 14 bases lay in between. Germline CDR1 is MNHNS and CDR2 is SASEGT. The DNA for the CDR3 is TGTGCCAGCAGTGAGTTTGGCGGGGCCAACAATGAGCAGTTCTTC. The encoded protein is CASSEFGGANNEQFF.

The genes are TRBV3-1 (or the pseudogene TRBV3-2) and TRBJ1-1; possible D gene TRBD1, 6 bases. The length of the CDR3 is 13 residues. Trimming took 3 bases from V and 8 from J, leaving 13 bases between them. CDR1 and CDR2 from the germline V gene are LGHDT and YNNKEL (reference sequence). The CDR3 bases are TGTGCCAGCAGCCAGGGACAACAGACAGAAGCTTTCTTT. Translated: CASSQGQQTEAFF.

The rearrangement uses TRBV12-5 and TRBJ2-1; D gene unclear. The CDR3 runs 13 residues. Trimming pared 2 bases from V and 10 bases from J, leaving 12 bases between. From germline, CDR1 is LGHNT and CDR2 FRNRAP. For the CDR3, the DNA is TGTGCTAGTGGTTTGTCCCTACTTGCGGAGCAGTTCTTC. It specifies CASGLSLLAEQFF.